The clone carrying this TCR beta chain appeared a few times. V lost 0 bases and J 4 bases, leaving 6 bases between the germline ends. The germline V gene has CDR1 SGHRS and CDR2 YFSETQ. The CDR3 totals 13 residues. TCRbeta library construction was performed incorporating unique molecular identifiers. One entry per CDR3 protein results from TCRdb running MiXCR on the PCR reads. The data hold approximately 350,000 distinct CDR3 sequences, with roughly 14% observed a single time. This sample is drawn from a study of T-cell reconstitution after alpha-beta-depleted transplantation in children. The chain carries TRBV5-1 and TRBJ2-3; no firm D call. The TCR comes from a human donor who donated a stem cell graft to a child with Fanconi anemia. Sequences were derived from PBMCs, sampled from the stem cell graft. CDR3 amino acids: CASSLDTSDTQYF. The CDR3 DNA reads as TGCGCCAGCAGCTTGGACACATCAGATACGCAGTATTTT.